The present T cell receptor beta chain was sequenced within a study of long-term antiretroviral therapy in people with HIV. Looked up from germline, CDR1 is SGHDN and CDR2 is FVKESK. J lost 1 base, V lost 2 bases, and 15 bases had no gene match. There are 20 residues in the CDR3. This clone was detected once. Runs used v3.0 of the immunoSEQ assay and were done at survey level. Profiling relied on immunoSEQ multiplex PCR, and the TCRdb table lists in-frame clones only, not all of them. Of around 21,000 clones in the sample, around nine tenths are singletons; the top ten hold about 9%. Here the sequenced sample was unsorted PBMCs, taken 0.2 years before starting antiretroviral therapy. This TCR was sampled from a man aged 18 to 29 with HIV. V gene TRBV14 combines with J gene TRBJ2-1, with 9 bases matching TRBD2. CDR3 loop: CASSQPDLWASGKSYNEQFF. The CDR3 nucleotides read TGTGCCAGCAGCCAACCGGATTTATGGGCTAGCGGGAAATCCTACAATGAGCAGTTCTTC.